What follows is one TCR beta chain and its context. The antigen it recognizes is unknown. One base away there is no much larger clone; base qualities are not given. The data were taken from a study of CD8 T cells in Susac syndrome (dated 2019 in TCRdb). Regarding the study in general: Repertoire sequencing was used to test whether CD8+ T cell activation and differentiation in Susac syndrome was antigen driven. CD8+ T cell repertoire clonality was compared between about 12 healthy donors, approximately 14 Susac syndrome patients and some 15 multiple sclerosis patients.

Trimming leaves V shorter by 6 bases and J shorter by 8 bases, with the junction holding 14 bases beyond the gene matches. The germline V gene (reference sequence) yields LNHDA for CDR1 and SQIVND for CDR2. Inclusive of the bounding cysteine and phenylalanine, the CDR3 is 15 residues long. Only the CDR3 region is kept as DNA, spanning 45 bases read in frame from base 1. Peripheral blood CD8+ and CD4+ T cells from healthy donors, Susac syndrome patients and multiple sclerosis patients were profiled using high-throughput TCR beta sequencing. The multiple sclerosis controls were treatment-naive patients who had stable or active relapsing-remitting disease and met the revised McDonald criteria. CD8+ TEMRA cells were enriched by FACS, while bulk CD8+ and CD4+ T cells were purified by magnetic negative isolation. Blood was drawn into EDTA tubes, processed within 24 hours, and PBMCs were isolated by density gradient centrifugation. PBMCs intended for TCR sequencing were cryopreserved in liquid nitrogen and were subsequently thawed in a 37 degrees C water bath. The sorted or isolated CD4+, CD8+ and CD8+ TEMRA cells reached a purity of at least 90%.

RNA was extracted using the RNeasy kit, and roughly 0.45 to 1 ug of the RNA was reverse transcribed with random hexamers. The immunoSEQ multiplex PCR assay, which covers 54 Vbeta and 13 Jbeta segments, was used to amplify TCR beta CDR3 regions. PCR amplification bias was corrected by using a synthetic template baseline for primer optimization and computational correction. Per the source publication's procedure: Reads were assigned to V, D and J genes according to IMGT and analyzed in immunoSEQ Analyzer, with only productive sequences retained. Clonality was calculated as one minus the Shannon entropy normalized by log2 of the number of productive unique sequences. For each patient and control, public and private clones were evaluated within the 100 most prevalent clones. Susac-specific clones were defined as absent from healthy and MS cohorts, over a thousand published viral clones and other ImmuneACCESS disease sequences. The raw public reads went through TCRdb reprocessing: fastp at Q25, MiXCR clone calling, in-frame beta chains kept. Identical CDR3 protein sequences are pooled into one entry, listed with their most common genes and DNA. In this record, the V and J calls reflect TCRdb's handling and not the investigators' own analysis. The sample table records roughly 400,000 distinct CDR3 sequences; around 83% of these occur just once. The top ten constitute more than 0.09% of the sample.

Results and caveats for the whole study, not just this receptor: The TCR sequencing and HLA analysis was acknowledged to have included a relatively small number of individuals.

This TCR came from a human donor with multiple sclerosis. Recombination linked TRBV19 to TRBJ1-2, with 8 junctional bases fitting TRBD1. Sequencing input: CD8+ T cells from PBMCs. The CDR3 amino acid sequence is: CASSHPLTGARGYTF. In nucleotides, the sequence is TGTGCCAGTAGCCACCCCCTGACAGGGGCGAGGGGCTACACCTTC.